This entry concerns a single TCR beta chain. Its ends do not fully match the called genes, so a read error is possible. This record comes from a study of blood T cell repertoires in COVID-19. Across the study: Acute and convalescent COVID-19 samples came from the United States, Italy and Spain. PBMCs, B-cell-depleted T cells, or T cells provided the cDNA or gDNA that made up the material.

Germline V gene data show CDR1 as SSHAT and CDR2 as FNYEAQ (reference sequence). The CDR3 totals 18 residues. The repertoire was sequenced with immunoSEQ multiplex PCR; TCRdb's copy has only in-frame clones and lacks some. The sample holds just under 150,000 clones, over 65% seen once. The V call is TRBV7-7, the J call TRBJ2-5; 12 bases fit TRBD2. Material: peripheral blood. This TCR derives from a human donor in a cohort sampled during active COVID-19. The CDR3 loop is CASSYAAPTSGRGETQYF. The CDR3 DNA reads TGTGCTAGCAGCTACGCCGCACCGACTAGCGGGAGAGGAGAGACCCAGTACTTC. Filled out from reference TRBV7-7 and TRBJ2-5, the complete variable domain reads GAGVSQSPRYKVTKRGQDVTLRCDPISSHATLYWYQQALGQGPEFLTYFNYEAQPDKSGLPSDRFSAERPEGSISTLTIQRTEQRDSAMYRCASSYAAPTSGRGETQYFGPGTRLLVL.